The rows below give T cell receptor beta chains drawn from one sample of a study of blood T cell repertoires in COVID-19. TCRdb's table, derived via immunoSEQ multiplex PCR, lists solely in-frame clones and lacks some. This sample has 250,000 to 300,000 clones, with 80% to 90% found just once. What was sequenced was peripheral blood. The source of these receptors is an older woman with acute or convalescent COVID-19. CDR3s leave out the opening cysteine and the closing phenylalanine or tryptophan. Each record gives: V gene, J gene, CDR3 protein.

>TRBV11-2|TRBJ1-2
ASSAGQPTYGYT
>TRBV20-1|TRBJ2-1
SARAAGGQF
>TRBV24-1|TRBJ2-3
ATSDSRGADTQY
>TRBV12-3/TRBV12-4|TRBJ2-7
ASSGGSGGEQY
>TRBV30|TRBJ1-6
AWSGQGQNSPLH
>TRBV24-1|TRBJ2-3
ATKAAASTDTQY
>TRBV3-1/TRBV3-2|TRBJ1-2
ASSQDPAGSRLGYT
>TRBV12-3/TRBV12-4|TRBJ2-1
ASRGQGLNEQF
>TRBV14|TRBJ2-4
ASSLQGSHIQY
>TRBV28|TRBJ2-3
ASTPSGDTQY
>TRBV3-1/TRBV3-2|TRBJ1-3
ATSRGLTGNTIY
>TRBV6-1|TRBJ1-2
ASSEADREGGGYT
>TRBV12-3/TRBV12-4|TRBJ1-1
ASSPGNTEAF